The present T cell receptor beta chain was sequenced within a study of shared clonotypes between healthy human individuals. Samples left unsorted employed some 95 million PBMCs for genomic DNA. From germline, CDR1 is LNHDA and CDR2 SQIVND (reference sequence). This CDR3 has 16 amino acids. J lost 4 bases, V lost 3 bases, and 7 bases had no gene match. A deep-level run was used for the assay. DNA input for the unsorted PBMC replicate PCRs was approximately 0.3 ug, 30,000 or so T cell genomes. With ten immunoSEQ deep assay plates, unsorted PBMC DNA underwent sequencing. Data came from immunoSEQ multiplex PCR; TCRdb stores just in-frame clones and leaves some out. The data hold approximately 440,000 clones, with around 77% observed a single time.

The rearrangement uses TRBV19 and TRBJ2-1; 9 nucleotides line up with TRBD2. This TCR came from a woman aged 40 to 50 in good health. Some clones in this sample may be carry-over from other donors' samples. Sequenced material: PBMCs. CDR3 coding DNA: TGTGCCAGTAGTATCCTAGCGGGATCGGGGTACAATGAGCAGTTCTTC. Protein product: CASSILAGSGYNEQFF.